This T cell receptor (beta chain) was identified in a study of blood T cells in healthy people across ages. PBMCs, at least 7 million per sample, were isolated. V lost 4 bases and J lost 5; bases outside the gene matches: 17. The CDR3 runs 18 residues. Germline loops: CDR1 MDHEN, CDR2 SYDVKM. With a J-beta primer mix and a sample-barcoded 5' primer, a second PCR ran about 6 to 11 cycles. TCRdb passed the 5' RACE reads through MiXCR, listing each CDR3 protein once. The sample consists of hundreds of thousands of distinct CDR3 sequences, 58% of them appearing once. V is TRBV28 and J is TRBJ2-5, with TRBD2 matching 9 bases. The TCR comes from a man aged 30-40 years in good health. What was sequenced was blood. The DNA of the CDR3 is TGTGCCAGCAGTTCTGGTTTCGAGCTAGCGGGGTTCGGGGAGACCCAGTACTTC. As protein: CASSSGFELAGFGETQYF.